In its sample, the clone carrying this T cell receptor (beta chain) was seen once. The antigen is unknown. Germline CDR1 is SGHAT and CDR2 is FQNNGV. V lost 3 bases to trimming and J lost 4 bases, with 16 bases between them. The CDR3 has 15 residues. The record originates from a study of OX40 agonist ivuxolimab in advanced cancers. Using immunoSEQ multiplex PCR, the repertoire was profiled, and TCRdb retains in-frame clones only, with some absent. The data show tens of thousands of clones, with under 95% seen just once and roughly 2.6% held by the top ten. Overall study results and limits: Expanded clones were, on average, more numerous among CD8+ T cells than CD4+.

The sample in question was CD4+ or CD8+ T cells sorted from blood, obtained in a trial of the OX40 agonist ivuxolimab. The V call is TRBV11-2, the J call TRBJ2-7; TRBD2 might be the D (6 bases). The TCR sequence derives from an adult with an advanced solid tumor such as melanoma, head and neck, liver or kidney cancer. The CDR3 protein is CASSFRLVGFYEQYF. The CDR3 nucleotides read TGTGCCAGCAGCTTCCGACTAGTAGGGTTTTACGAGCAGTACTTC.